The 25 T cell receptor beta chains in this list originate from one sample, sequenced in a study of T cells in Graves' hyperthyroidism and ophthalmopathy. There were TCR beta CDR3 regions amplified from RNA transcripts. RT-PCR in the first round (using the HTBI primer set) targeted the TCR CDR3. MiXCR, run by TCRdb on the multiplex PCR reads, gives a single entry per CDR3 protein. The sample holds some 350,000 distinct CDR3 sequences; around 14% are singletons and the top ten take 25% to 35%. Specimen: blood. The receptor source for this set is a woman under 30 with Graves' hyperthyroidism that later progressed to Graves' ophthalmopathy.

This clonotype has a count of ten or more. The V gene is TRBV12-3 or TRBV12-4, the J gene TRBJ2-1; 8 bases match TRBD2. V lost 5 bases and J lost 6; bases outside the gene matches: 9. CDR3 size: 15 residues. CDR3 residues: CASSLITGGVNEQFF. For the CDR3, the DNA is TGTGCCAGCAGTCTAATAACGGGAGGGGTCAATGAGCAGTTCTTC.

The chain employs TRBV19 and TRBJ2-6; 9 bases align to TRBD1. The length of the CDR3 is 17 residues. The ends lost 4 bases at V and 2 bases at J; junction bases unmatched: 6. Germline CDR1 and CDR2: LNHDA and SQIVND (reference sequence). CDR3 sequence (DNA): TGTGCCAGTAGTACCGGACAGGGGTTGGCTGGGGCCAACGTCCTGACTTTC. It codes for CASSTGQGLAGANVLTF.

Many counts were recorded for this clonotype. The chain couples TRBV30 to TRBJ1-5; perhaps TRBD1 as D (5 bases). The CDR3 loop spans 15 amino acids. CDR1 and CDR2 (germline): GTSNPN, SVGIG (reference sequence). V dropped 0 bases and J dropped 0 bases, with 9 bases sitting between them. CDR3: CAWSVGGYSNQPQHF. DNA of the CDR3: TGTGCCTGGAGTGTTGGGGGGTATAGCAATCAGCCCCAGCATTTT.

This clonotype was picked up many times. The chain combines TRBV28 with TRBJ1-4; the D is unclear. This CDR3 region has 13 residues. From germline, CDR1 is MDHEN and CDR2 SYDVKM. V lost 6 bases, J lost 6 bases, and 11 bases lay in between. CDR3 in amino acids: CASSTLQYEKLFF. As DNA, the CDR3 is TGTGCCAGCAGCACTCTCCAGTATGAAAAACTGTTTTTT.

This clonotype has just a few counts. This chain connects TRBV6-2 or TRBV6-3 to TRBJ2-7, with D maybe TRBD2 (6 bases). The CDR3 is 15 amino acids. The V end was cut by 6 bases, the J end by 3 bases, with 18 bases between. CDR1 is MNHEY and CDR2 is SVGEGT in the germline V gene. CDR3 protein: CASSGGAPELYEQYF. Here the CDR3 DNA reads TGTGCCAGCAGCGGGGGAGCCCCCGAACTCTACGAGCAGTACTTC.

This chain links TRBV20-1 with TRBJ2-1; perhaps TRBD1 as D (5 bases). Germline V lookup: CDR1 DFQATT, CDR2 SNEGSKA (reference sequence). V lost 5 bases and J 5 bases, leaving 16 bases between the germline ends. The CDR3 extends over 14 amino acids. The CDR3: CSAQGPGPNNEQFF. CDR3 nucleotide sequence: TGCAGTGCTCAGGGCCCGGGCCCCAACAATGAGCAGTTCTTC.

The sample holds a few counts of this clonotype. A read error may be the cause here, since a much bigger clone is one base away. This sequence joins TRBV27 and TRBJ1-5; 11 positions match TRBD1. The germline V gene encodes CDR1 MNHEY and CDR2 SMNVEV (reference sequence). V was clipped by 5 bases and J by 6 bases; unmatched bases: 3. The CDR3 has 14 amino acids. For the CDR3, the DNA is TGTGCCAGCAGTAGGGGACAGGGGGGTCAGCCCCAGCATTTT. This sequence encodes CASSRGQGGQPQHF.

This rearrangement joins TRBV27 to TRBJ2-1, with a weak D call TRBD2 (5 bases). The V gene's germline CDR1 is MNHEY and CDR2 SMNVEV (reference sequence). V dropped 6 bases and J dropped 5 bases, with 17 bases sitting between them. CDR3 size: 15 residues. In nucleotides, the CDR3 is TGTGCCAGCAGCCCCTTGAGGGAAACCCACAATGAGCAGTTCTTC. Translating gives CASSPLRETHNEQFF.

This chain uses TRBV7-9 with TRBJ2-5, with a weak D call TRBD2 (6 bases). Germline CDR1 SEHNR, CDR2 FQNEAQ (reference sequence). The V gene lost 5 bases and the J gene lost 5 bases, with 18 bases spanning the gap. CDR3 length: 15 amino acids. For the CDR3, the DNA is TGTGCCAGCAGCCCCCGGCGGGGATCGGAGGAGACCCAGTACTTC. Translation: CASSPRRGSEETQYF. Filled out from reference TRBV7-9 and TRBJ2-5, the complete variable domain reads DTGVSQNPRHKITKRGQNVTFRCDPISEHNRLYWYRQTLGQGPEFLTYFQNEAQLEKSRLLSDRFSAERPKGSFSTLEIQRTEQGDSAMYLCASSPRRGSEETQYFGPGTRLLVL.

The V call is TRBV15, the J call TRBJ2-1; 8 bases map to TRBD2. Per germline, CDR1 LNHNV and CDR2 YYDKDF (reference sequence). The J segment lost 1 base and the V segment lost 4 bases, leaving 15 bases of the junction unmatched. The length of the CDR3 is 19 residues. For the CDR3, the DNA is TGTGCCACCAGCACCTTTGGGAGCGGGAGAATGAATTCCTACAATGAGCAGTTCTTC. Amino acid sequence: CATSTFGSGRMNSYNEQFF. The full variable domain, rest sourced from reference TRBV15 and TRBJ2-1, is DAMVIQNPRYQVTQFGKPVTLSCSQTLNHNVMYWYQQKSSQAPKLLFHYYDKDFNNEADTPDNFQSRRPNTSFCFLDIRSPGLGDTAMYLCATSTFGSGRMNSYNEQFFGPGTRLTVL.

This clonotype was found many times. The rearrangement joins TRBV18 to TRBJ2-7; 8 nucleotides agree with TRBD2. Germline trimming cut 2 bases from V and 2 bases from J; bases unmatched to any gene: 8. In germline, CDR1 is KGHSH, CDR2 LQKENI. The CDR3 sequence is 16 residues long. The CDR3 loop reads CASSPGQAGATYEQYF. CDR3 bases: TGTGCCAGCTCACCAGGGCAAGCGGGAGCAACCTACGAGCAGTACTTC. Supplemented by reference TRBV18 and TRBJ2-7, the full variable domain reads NAGVMQNPRHLVRRRGQEARLRCSPMKGHSHVYWYRQLPEEGLKFMVYLQKENIIDESGMPKERFSAEFPKEGPSILRIQQVVRGDSAAYFCASSPGQAGATYEQYFGPGTRLTVT.

V usage is TRBV19 and J usage is TRBJ2-1; D is uncertain. CDR3 size: 16 residues. V was pared by 1 base and J by 0 bases, with 10 bases between. Germline V gene lookup returns CDR1 LNHDA and CDR2 SQIVND (reference sequence). This CDR3 is CASSIGWRPSYNEQFF. CDR3 nucleotide sequence: TGTGCCAGTAGTATAGGTTGGCGACCCTCCTACAATGAGCAGTTCTTC.

This clonotype has at least ten counts. The rearrangement joins TRBV20-1 to TRBJ1-5; 7 nucleotides agree with TRBD1. CDR1 is DFQATT, CDR2 SNEGSKA, per germline (reference sequence). Trimming took 1 base from V and 5 from J; bases not matched to a gene: 5. The CDR3 is made up of 14 amino acids. The CDR3: CSARGQGGDQPQHF. In DNA form, the CDR3 reads TGCAGTGCTAGAGGACAGGGAGGGGATCAGCCCCAGCATTTT.

The sample holds one count of this clonotype. Given a much more abundant clone one base away, this may be a read error. The genes are TRBV30 and TRBJ2-3; D is unclear. Germline V gene lookup returns CDR1 GTSNPN and CDR2 SVGIG (reference sequence). There are 13 residues in the CDR3. Trimming took 3 bases from V and 0 from J, leaving 7 bases between them. The CDR3 loop is CAWSLASTDTQYF. The CDR3 DNA sequence: TGTGCCTGGAGCTTGGCTAGCACAGATACGCAGTATTTT.

The chain links TRBV30 to TRBJ2-3; 12 bases match TRBD1. The CDR3 contains 15 residues. V dropped 5 bases and J dropped 5; count of bases not matched to a gene: 8. Germline-derived CDR1 and CDR2 are GTSNPN and SVGIG (reference sequence). CDR3 residues: CAWAEGQGAGDTQYF. CDR3 sequence (DNA): TGTGCCTGGGCTGAGGGACAGGGGGCTGGAGATACGCAGTATTTT.

This clonotype has a count of ten or more. The gene calls are TRBV20-1 and TRBJ1-1, with no clear D. CDR1 is DFQATT, CDR2 SNEGSKA, per germline (reference sequence). The V end lost 2 bases, the J end lost 7 bases, and 11 bases lay between the germline ends. The CDR3 spans 12 residues. This CDR3 is CSARNDFREAFF. CDR3 nucleotide sequence: TGCAGTGCTAGAAATGACTTCCGTGAAGCTTTCTTT.

This clonotype has at least ten counts. The rearrangement uses TRBV10-3 and TRBJ2-7, with D maybe TRBD2 (6 bases). Trimming removed 6 bases at V and 0 bases at J, with 18 bases between. The CDR3 is 16 amino acids. Germline assignment: CDR1 ENHRY and CDR2 SYGVKD. The CDR3 loop is CAISSRAEGSSYEQYF. Written as DNA, the CDR3 is TGTGCCATCAGCTCGAGGGCGGAGGGGAGCTCCTACGAGCAGTACTTC.

The chain employs TRBV20-1 and TRBJ2-1; tentative D call: TRBD2 (6 bases). The germline V gene encodes CDR1 DFQATT and CDR2 SNEGSKA (reference sequence). CDR3 length equals 14 residues. V shed 4 bases and J shed 7 bases, with 17 bases lying between them. The CDR3 DNA is TGCAGTGCTAAGAGGACTAACGGAGTGAATGAGCAGTTCTTC. It specifies CSAKRTNGVNEQFF.

This clonotype was counted ten times or more. The gene calls are TRBV5-1 and TRBJ2-5; D is possibly TRBD1 (6 bases). This CDR3 has 16 amino acids. CDR1 and CDR2 (germline): SGHRS, YFSETQ. Trimming took off 1 base at V and 1 base at J, with 14 bases between the two ends. The CDR3 here is CASSLRPRDTQETQYF. The CDR3 nucleotides read TGCGCCAGCAGCTTGAGGCCTAGGGACACCCAAGAGACCCAGTACTTC.

This clonotype was detected many times. V usage is TRBV5-5 and J usage is TRBJ2-4; 9 bases fit TRBD2. V dropped 0 bases and J dropped 1; count of bases not matched to a gene: 11. This CDR3 region has 19 residues. CDR1 and CDR2 from the germline V gene are SGHKS and YYEKEE (reference sequence). This CDR3 reads CASSLAEISGSWAKNIQYF. Here the CDR3 DNA reads TGTGCCAGCAGCTTGGCCGAGATTAGCGGGAGTTGGGCCAAAAACATTCAGTACTTC.

The chain links TRBV5-4 to TRBJ2-5; the D call may be TRBD1 or TRBD2 (5 bases each). V was pared by 4 bases and J by 4 bases, with 14 bases between. This CDR3 region has 14 residues. CDR1 and CDR2 (germline): SGHNT, YYREEE (reference sequence). The DNA of the CDR3 is TGTGCCAGCAGCAAAAGGGACGCTCGAGAGACCCAGTACTTC. This gives the protein CASSKRDARETQYF.

This clonotype came up many times. The chain recombines TRBV7-8 with TRBJ1-1; TRBD1 is a possible D gene (5 bases). The V gene's germline CDR1 is SGHVS and CDR2 FQNEAQ. V dropped 5 bases and J dropped 4 bases, with 17 bases sitting between them. This CDR3 comprises 15 residues. The CDR3 spells CASSPRAGGTTEAFF. CDR3 DNA sequence: TGTGCCAGCAGCCCCCGGGCTGGCGGGACCACTGAAGCTTTCTTT.

The chain uses TRBV6-2 or TRBV6-3 and TRBJ1-5; 7 nucleotides agree with TRBD1. V lost 8 bases and J lost 2; bases outside the gene matches: 9. CDR1 is MNHEY and CDR2 is SVGEGT in the germline V gene. This CDR3 comprises 15 residues. CDR3 DNA sequence: TGTGCCAGCGCACAGGGGCCATCCCGCAATCAGCCCCAGCATTTT. Protein product: CASAQGPSRNQPQHF.

This clonotype showed up many times. This chain uses TRBV20-1 with TRBJ2-7, with D perhaps TRBD2 (7 bases). The CDR3 extends over 16 amino acids. Germline assignment: CDR1 DFQATT and CDR2 SNEGSKA (reference sequence). The V and J ends lost 3 bases and 7 bases respectively, with 25 bases between them. CDR3 sequence reads: CSARAVEGRKGGEQYF. The CDR3, as DNA: TGCAGTGCTAGGGCTGTTGAGGGGCGAAAGGGGGGGGAGCAGTACTTC.

This clonotype was seen a handful of times. The chain uses TRBV12-3 or TRBV12-4 and TRBJ1-6, with TRBD1 matching 8 bases. V shed 5 bases and J 10 bases; nucleotides not matched to a gene: 7. CDR3 length equals 14 residues. The CDR3 sequence: CASSMTGVRSPLHF. DNA of the CDR3: TGTGCCAGCAGTATGACAGGGGTACGGTCACCCCTCCACTTT.